These T cell receptor beta chains were read from a single sample in a study of T cells in Graves' hyperthyroidism and ophthalmopathy. From the multiplex PCR reads, TCRdb called clonotypes with MiXCR, one entry per CDR3 protein. The data contain about 560,000 distinct CDR3 sequences, 16% of them singletons. Material for sequencing was blood. The receptor set was obtained from a woman aged 18-35 years with Graves' hyperthyroidism. Both conserved end residues are part of each CDR3. Fields, in order: V gene, J gene, clone size, D gene, CDR3 DNA, CDR3 protein. A D gene is named only where the DNA matches it firmly. Clone size is not always given. Where it is, it says once, few, many or a class for expanded clones.

v_call: TRBV27
j_call: TRBJ1-5
clone_size: few
d_call: TRBD1
cdr3_nt: TGTGCCAGCAGGGCCGGGACAGCTAGTAGTCAGCCCCAGCATTTT
cdr3_aa: CASRAGTASSQPQHF

v_call: TRBV7-9
j_call: TRBJ2-7
clone_size: .
d_call: .
cdr3_nt: TGTGCCAGCAGCTTAGTGGTAACCTACGAGCAGTACTTC
cdr3_aa: CASSLVVTYEQYF

v_call: TRBV20-1
j_call: TRBJ1-5
clone_size: many
d_call: TRBD1
cdr3_nt: TGCAGTGCCCGCGGACAGGAAGATCAGCCCCAGCATTTT
cdr3_aa: CSARGQEDQPQHF

v_call: TRBV18
j_call: TRBJ2-3
clone_size: .
d_call: .
cdr3_nt: TGTGCCAGCTCACCACTCCCAGACAGCACAGATACGCAGTATTTT
cdr3_aa: CASSPLPDSTDTQYF

v_call: TRBV4-2
j_call: TRBJ1-2
clone_size: few
d_call: .
cdr3_nt: TGTGCCAGCAGCCAATTTTGGGCTATCTATGGCTACACCTTC
cdr3_aa: CASSQFWAIYGYTF

v_call: TRBV6-2/TRBV6-3
j_call: TRBJ1-2
clone_size: .
d_call: .
cdr3_nt: TGTGCCAGCAGTTACTCCCCGGAAGTACTTGGCTACACCTTC
cdr3_aa: CASSYSPEVLGYTF

v_call: TRBV11-2
j_call: TRBJ1-2
clone_size: few
d_call: TRBD1
cdr3_nt: TGTGCCAGCAGCTTGTCCCGGGACAGGCCGGGGACCTTC
cdr3_aa: CASSLSRDRPGTF

v_call: TRBV12-5
j_call: TRBJ1-6
clone_size: .
d_call: TRBD1
cdr3_nt: TGTGCTAGTGGTTTCTGGGCAGGGGGTCATAATTCACCCCTCCACTTT
cdr3_aa: CASGFWAGGHNSPLHF

v_call: TRBV18
j_call: TRBJ2-2
clone_size: .
d_call: TRBD1
cdr3_nt: TGTGCCAGCTCAAGGGACAGATCGAACACCGGGGAGCTGTTTTTT
cdr3_aa: CASSRDRSNTGELFF

v_call: TRBV4-3
j_call: TRBJ1-4
clone_size: .
d_call: .
cdr3_nt: TGCGCCAGCAGCCAATCTGGCAGGGGAACTGAAAAACTGTTTTTT
cdr3_aa: CASSQSGRGTEKLFF

v_call: TRBV12-3/TRBV12-4
j_call: TRBJ2-2
clone_size: few
d_call: .
cdr3_nt: TGTGCCAGTCTATCGGGCGACCCGAACACCGGGGAGCTGTTTTTT
cdr3_aa: CASLSGDPNTGELFF

v_call: TRBV10-1
j_call: TRBJ2-1
clone_size: .
d_call: TRBD2
cdr3_nt: TGCGCCAGCAGTGGGGACAGAAGCGGGGGGAAGAGTGAGCAGTTCTTC
cdr3_aa: CASSGDRSGGKSEQFF

v_call: TRBV28
j_call: TRBJ2-5
clone_size: many
d_call: TRBD1
cdr3_nt: TGTGCCAGCAGTACGGTCTCCGATCAACAGGGGGCAACGGAGACCCAGTACTTC
cdr3_aa: CASSTVSDQQGATETQYF

v_call: TRBV6-1
j_call: TRBJ1-6
clone_size: few
d_call: .
cdr3_nt: TGTGCCAGCAGACCCGGGGGGCAAAGTTCACCCCTCCACTTT
cdr3_aa: CASRPGGQSSPLHF

v_call: TRBV11-3
j_call: TRBJ2-2
clone_size: .
d_call: TRBD1
cdr3_nt: TGTGCCAGCAGCTCCGGGACAGTCCGGGCCGGGGAGCTGTTTTTT
cdr3_aa: CASSSGTVRAGELFF

v_call: TRBV28
j_call: TRBJ2-7
clone_size: many
d_call: .
cdr3_nt: TGTGCCAGCACCCATCAGGGACCCTACGAGCAGTACTTC
cdr3_aa: CASTHQGPYEQYF

v_call: TRBV5-1
j_call: TRBJ2-1
clone_size: many
d_call: TRBD2
cdr3_nt: TGCGCCAGCAGCTCCTTAGCGGGAGGACACAATGAGCAGTTCTTC
cdr3_aa: CASSSLAGGHNEQFF

v_call: TRBV27
j_call: TRBJ2-1
clone_size: few
d_call: .
cdr3_nt: TGTGCCAGCAGTGAGGGTATGCGGAATGAGCAGTTCTTC
cdr3_aa: CASSEGMRNEQFF

v_call: TRBV27
j_call: TRBJ1-6
clone_size: many
d_call: TRBD1
cdr3_nt: TGTGCCAGCAGTTCCCTGACAGGGGGTTATTCACCCCTCCACTTT
cdr3_aa: CASSSLTGGYSPLHF

v_call: TRBV7-9
j_call: TRBJ1-1
clone_size: few
d_call: .
cdr3_nt: TGTGCCAGCAGCTTAAGTGGCTGGGACGGCACTGAAGCTTTCTTT
cdr3_aa: CASSLSGWDGTEAFF

v_call: TRBV7-2
j_call: TRBJ2-3
clone_size: .
d_call: .
cdr3_nt: TGTGCCAGCAGCTTAGCCCGGGCCCAAGATACGCAGTATTTT
cdr3_aa: CASSLARAQDTQYF

v_call: TRBV7-9
j_call: TRBJ2-2
clone_size: .
d_call: .
cdr3_nt: TGTGCCAGCAGCCCGCGCAGGGACGTGGGGGCCGGGGAGCTGTTTTTT
cdr3_aa: CASSPRRDVGAGELFF

v_call: TRBV9
j_call: TRBJ2-7
clone_size: .
d_call: .
cdr3_nt: TGTGCCAGCAGCGGGGAACAGAGAGAGCAGTACTTC
cdr3_aa: CASSGEQREQYF

v_call: TRBV12-3/TRBV12-4
j_call: TRBJ2-2
clone_size: many
d_call: .
cdr3_nt: TGTGCCAGCAGTTTGGGGGGCGCGAGAACCGGGGAGCTGTTTTTT
cdr3_aa: CASSLGGARTGELFF

v_call: TRBV6-1
j_call: TRBJ1-1
clone_size: few
d_call: .
cdr3_nt: TGTGCCAGCAGGTTGGAGACTGAAGCTTTCTTT
cdr3_aa: CASRLETEAFF

v_call: TRBV9
j_call: TRBJ2-2
clone_size: .
d_call: .
cdr3_nt: TGTGCCAGCGCCGGCGGCCCGGGAATGGGGGAGCTGTTTTTT
cdr3_aa: CASAGGPGMGELFF

v_call: TRBV9
j_call: TRBJ2-3
clone_size: few
d_call: TRBD1
cdr3_nt: TGTGCCAGCAGCAAAGGGGGCAGGGGGACAGATACGCAGTATTTT
cdr3_aa: CASSKGGRGTDTQYF

v_call: TRBV7-3
j_call: TRBJ1-1
clone_size: many
d_call: .
cdr3_nt: TGTGCCAGCAGCTTACGGGGAGGGCGTGACACTGAAGCTTTCTTT
cdr3_aa: CASSLRGGRDTEAFF

v_call: TRBV13
j_call: TRBJ2-7
clone_size: few
d_call: TRBD1
cdr3_nt: TGTGCCAGCAGCTTAACCCCCGACAGGGACGAGCAGTACTTC
cdr3_aa: CASSLTPDRDEQYF

v_call: TRBV7-2
j_call: TRBJ1-1
clone_size: few
d_call: .
cdr3_nt: TGTGCCAGCAGCTTAGTCTTGGGGGACACTGAAGCTTTCTTT
cdr3_aa: CASSLVLGDTEAFF

v_call: TRBV7-2
j_call: TRBJ2-7
clone_size: many
d_call: .
cdr3_nt: TGTGCCAGCAGCTCGGGCGGGGAACGGTCCTACGAGCAGTACTTC
cdr3_aa: CASSSGGERSYEQYF

v_call: TRBV29-1
j_call: TRBJ2-2
clone_size: .
d_call: .
cdr3_nt: TGCAGCGTTGAAAGAGGGGTCGGGGAGCTGTTTTTT
cdr3_aa: CSVERGVGELFF

v_call: TRBV19
j_call: TRBJ2-1
clone_size: .
d_call: TRBD2
cdr3_nt: TGTGCCAGTAGCCACCTTAGCGGGAGCACCGGCAATGAGCAGTTCTTC
cdr3_aa: CASSHLSGSTGNEQFF

v_call: TRBV7-9
j_call: TRBJ2-3
clone_size: few
d_call: TRBD2
cdr3_nt: TGTGCCAGCAGCTCGATGAGCGGGGGGCCAACAGATACGCAGTATTTT
cdr3_aa: CASSSMSGGPTDTQYF

v_call: TRBV7-9
j_call: TRBJ2-5
clone_size: .
d_call: TRBD1
cdr3_nt: TGTGCCAGCAGCTCCGGGACAGGGGCAGGGGAGACCCAGTACTTC
cdr3_aa: CASSSGTGAGETQYF